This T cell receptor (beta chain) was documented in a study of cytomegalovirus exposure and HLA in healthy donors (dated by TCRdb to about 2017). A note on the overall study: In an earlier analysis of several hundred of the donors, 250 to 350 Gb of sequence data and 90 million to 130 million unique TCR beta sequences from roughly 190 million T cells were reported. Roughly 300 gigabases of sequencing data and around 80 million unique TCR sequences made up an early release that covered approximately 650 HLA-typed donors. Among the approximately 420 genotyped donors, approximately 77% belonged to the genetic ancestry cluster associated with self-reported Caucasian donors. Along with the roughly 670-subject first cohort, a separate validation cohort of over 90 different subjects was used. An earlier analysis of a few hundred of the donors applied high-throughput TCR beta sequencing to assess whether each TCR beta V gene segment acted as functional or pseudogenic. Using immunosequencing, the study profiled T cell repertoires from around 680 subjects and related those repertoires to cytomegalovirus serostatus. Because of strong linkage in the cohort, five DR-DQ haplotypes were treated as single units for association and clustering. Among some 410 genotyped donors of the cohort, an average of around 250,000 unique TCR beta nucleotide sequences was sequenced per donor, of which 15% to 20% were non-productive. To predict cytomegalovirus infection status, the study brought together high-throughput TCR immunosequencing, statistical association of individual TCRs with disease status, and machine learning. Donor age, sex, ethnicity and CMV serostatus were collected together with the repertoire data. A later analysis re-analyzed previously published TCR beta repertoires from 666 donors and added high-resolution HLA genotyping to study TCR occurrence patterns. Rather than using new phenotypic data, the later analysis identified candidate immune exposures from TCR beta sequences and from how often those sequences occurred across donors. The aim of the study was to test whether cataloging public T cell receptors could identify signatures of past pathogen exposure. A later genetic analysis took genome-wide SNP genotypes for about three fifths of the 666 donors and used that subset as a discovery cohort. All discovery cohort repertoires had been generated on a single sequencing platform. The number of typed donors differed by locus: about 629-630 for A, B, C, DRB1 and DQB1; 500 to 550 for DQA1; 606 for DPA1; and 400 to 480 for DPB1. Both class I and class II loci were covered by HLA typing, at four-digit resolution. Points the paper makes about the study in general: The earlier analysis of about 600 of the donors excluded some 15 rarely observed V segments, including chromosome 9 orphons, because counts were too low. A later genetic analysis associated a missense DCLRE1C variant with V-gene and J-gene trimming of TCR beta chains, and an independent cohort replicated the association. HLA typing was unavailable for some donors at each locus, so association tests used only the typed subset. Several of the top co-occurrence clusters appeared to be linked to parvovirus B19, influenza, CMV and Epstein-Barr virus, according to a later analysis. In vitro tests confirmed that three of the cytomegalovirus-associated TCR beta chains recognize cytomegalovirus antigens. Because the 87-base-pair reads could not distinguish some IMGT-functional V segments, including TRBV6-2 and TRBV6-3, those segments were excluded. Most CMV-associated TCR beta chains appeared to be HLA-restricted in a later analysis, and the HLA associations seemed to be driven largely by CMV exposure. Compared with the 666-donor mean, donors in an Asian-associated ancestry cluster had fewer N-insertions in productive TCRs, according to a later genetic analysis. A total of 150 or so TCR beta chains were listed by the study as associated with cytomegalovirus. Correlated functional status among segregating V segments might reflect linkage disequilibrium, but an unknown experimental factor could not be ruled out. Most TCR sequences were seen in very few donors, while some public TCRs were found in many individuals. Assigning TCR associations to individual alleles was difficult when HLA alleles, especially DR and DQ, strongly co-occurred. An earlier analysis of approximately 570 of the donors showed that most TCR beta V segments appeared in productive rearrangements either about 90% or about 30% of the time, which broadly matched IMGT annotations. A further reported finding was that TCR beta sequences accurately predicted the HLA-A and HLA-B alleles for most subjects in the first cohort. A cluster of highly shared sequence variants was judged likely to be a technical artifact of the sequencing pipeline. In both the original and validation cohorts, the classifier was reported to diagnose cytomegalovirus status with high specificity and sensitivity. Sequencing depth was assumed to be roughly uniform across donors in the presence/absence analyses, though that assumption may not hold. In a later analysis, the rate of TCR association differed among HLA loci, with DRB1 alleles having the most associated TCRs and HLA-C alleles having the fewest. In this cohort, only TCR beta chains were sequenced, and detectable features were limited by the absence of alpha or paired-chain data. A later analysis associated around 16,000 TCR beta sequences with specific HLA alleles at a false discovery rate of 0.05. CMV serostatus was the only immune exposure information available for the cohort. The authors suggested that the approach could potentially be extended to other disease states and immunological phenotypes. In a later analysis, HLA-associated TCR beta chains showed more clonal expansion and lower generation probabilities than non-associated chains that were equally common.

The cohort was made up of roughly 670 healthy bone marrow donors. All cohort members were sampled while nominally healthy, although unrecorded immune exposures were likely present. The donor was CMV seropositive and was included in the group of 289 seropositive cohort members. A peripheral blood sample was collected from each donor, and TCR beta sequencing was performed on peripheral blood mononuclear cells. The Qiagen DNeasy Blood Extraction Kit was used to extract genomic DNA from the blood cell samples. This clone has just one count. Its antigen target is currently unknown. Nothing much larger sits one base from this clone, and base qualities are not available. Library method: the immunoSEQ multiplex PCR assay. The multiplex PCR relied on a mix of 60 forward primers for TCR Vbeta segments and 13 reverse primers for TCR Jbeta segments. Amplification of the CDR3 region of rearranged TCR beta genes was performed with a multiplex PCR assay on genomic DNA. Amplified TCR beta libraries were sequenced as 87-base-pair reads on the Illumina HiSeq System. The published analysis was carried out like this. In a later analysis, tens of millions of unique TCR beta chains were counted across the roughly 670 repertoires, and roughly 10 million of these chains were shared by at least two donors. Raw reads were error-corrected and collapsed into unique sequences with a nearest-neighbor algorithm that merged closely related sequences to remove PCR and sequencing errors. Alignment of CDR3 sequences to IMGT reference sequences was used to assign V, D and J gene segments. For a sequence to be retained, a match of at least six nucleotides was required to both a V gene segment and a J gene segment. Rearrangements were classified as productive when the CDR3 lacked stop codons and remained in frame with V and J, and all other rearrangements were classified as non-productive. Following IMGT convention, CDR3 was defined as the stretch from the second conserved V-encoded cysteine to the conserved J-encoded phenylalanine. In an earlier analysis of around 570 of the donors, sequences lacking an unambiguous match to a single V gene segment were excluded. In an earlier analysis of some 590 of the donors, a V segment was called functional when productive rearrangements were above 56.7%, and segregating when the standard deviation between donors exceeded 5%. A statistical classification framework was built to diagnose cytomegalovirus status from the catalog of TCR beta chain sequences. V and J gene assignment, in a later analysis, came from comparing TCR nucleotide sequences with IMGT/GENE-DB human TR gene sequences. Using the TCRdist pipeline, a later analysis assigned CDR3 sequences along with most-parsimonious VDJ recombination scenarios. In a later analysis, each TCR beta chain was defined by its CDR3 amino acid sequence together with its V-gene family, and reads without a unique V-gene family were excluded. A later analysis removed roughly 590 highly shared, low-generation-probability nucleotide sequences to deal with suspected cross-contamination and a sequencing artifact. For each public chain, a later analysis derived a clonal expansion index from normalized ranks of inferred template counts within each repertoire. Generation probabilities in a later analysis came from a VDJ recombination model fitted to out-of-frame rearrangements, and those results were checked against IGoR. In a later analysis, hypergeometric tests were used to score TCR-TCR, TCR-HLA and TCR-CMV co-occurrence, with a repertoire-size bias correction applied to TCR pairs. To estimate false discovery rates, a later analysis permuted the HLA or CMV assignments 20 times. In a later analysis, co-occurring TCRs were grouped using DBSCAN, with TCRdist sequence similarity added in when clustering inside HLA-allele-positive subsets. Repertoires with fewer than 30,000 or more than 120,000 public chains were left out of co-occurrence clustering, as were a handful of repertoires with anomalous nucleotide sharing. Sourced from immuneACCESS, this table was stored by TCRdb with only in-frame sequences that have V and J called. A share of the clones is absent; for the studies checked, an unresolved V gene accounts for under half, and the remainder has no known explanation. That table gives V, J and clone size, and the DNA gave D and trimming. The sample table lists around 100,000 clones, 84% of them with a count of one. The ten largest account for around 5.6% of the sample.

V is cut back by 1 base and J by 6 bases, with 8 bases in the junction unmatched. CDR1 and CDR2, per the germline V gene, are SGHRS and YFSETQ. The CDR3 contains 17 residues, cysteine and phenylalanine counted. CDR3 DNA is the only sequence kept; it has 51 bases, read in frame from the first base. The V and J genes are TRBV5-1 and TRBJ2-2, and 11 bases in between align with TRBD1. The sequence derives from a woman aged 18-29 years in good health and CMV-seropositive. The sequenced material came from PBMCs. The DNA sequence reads TGCGCCAGCAGCTTGACCCCGGACAGGGGGCAGGCCGGGGAGCTGTTTTTT. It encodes CASSLTPDRGQAGELFF.